Following are 32 T cell receptor beta chains from one sample sequenced in a study of response to subunit inactivated influenza vaccine. TCRdb redid the calling of the RT-PCR reads with MiXCR, one entry per CDR3 protein. The table shows roughly 460,000 distinct CDR3 sequences, with 9.5% to 13% occurring only once. This material consisted of PBMCs from blood, taken more than 35 days after vaccination. These receptors were obtained from a man aged 45-65 years who received an inactivated influenza vaccine.

The chain is built from TRBV12-3 or TRBV12-4 and TRBJ2-1, with D possibly TRBD2 on 5 matching bases. The CDR3 is 15 amino acids. Trimming shortened V by 6 bases and J by 2 bases, and 14 bases separated the two germline ends. CDR3 in amino acids: CASRPDLITYNEQFF. Written as DNA, the CDR3 is TGTGCCAGCAGACCGGACTTGATCACCTACAATGAGCAGTTCTTC.

This sequence joins TRBV6-5 and TRBJ1-2, with a possible D match to TRBD1 (6 bases). The germline V gene encodes CDR1 MNHEY and CDR2 SVGAGI. This CDR3 has 15 amino acids. Trimming pared 2 bases from V and 7 bases from J, leaving 17 bases between. The CDR3 DNA reads as TGTGCCAGCAGTTACCAGGACAGCGTGGTTGGTGGCTACACCTTC. Its translation: CASSYQDSVVGGYTF.

This chain connects TRBV4-2 to TRBJ2-5; TRBD2 matches at 12 bases. The length of the CDR3 is 19 residues. Germline V gene sequence: CDR1 LGHNA, CDR2 YNFKEQ. Trimming cost V 3 bases and J 5 bases; bases outside gene matches: 16. CDR3 bases: TGTGCCAGCAGCCAGGGGGAGACTAGCGGGAGTGGAGAGGTCGAGACCCAGTACTTC. The encoded protein is CASSQGETSGSGEVETQYF.

This clonotype was observed a few times. The chain employs TRBV4-1 and TRBJ2-7; 8 nucleotides align to TRBD1. CDR3 length: 16 residues. Unmatched junction bases numbered 13, after V lost 2 bases and J lost 7 bases. Germline V gives CDR1 MGHRA, CDR2 YSYEKL. CDR3 sequence: CASSQRHGTGGWEQYF. In DNA form, the CDR3 reads TGCGCCAGCAGCCAAAGACACGGGACAGGTGGATGGGAGCAGTACTTC.

This clonotype has a count of ten or more. V usage is TRBV11-1 and J usage is TRBJ2-3, with D tentatively TRBD2 (5 bases). Trimming left V 0 bases short and J 2 bases short, with 21 bases between. Per the germline V gene, CDR1 is SGHAT and CDR2 is FQDESV (reference sequence). The CDR3 consists of 19 residues. As DNA, the CDR3 is TGTGCCAGCAGCTTAGCCGGAGGCCTTCGAGGAACCTTCACAGATACGCAGTATTTT. Its protein product is CASSLAGGLRGTFTDTQYF.

The J gene is TRBJ1-4, the V gene TRBV5-5, with 7 nucleotides matching TRBD1. Trimming at V came to 2 bases and at J to 4 bases, leaving 2 bases not matched to a gene. The CDR3 has 14 amino acids. CDR1 and CDR2 (germline): SGHKS, YYEKEE (reference sequence). This CDR3 reads CASSLQGINEKLFF. For the CDR3, the DNA is TGTGCCAGCAGCTTACAGGGGATTAATGAAAAACTGTTTTTT.

The V and J genes are TRBV5-1 and TRBJ1-2; unclear D gene. Germline CDR1 and CDR2: SGHRS and YFSETQ. CDR3 length equals 15 residues. Trimming stripped 4 bases from V and 4 bases from J, with 17 bases between. This CDR3 reads CASSVDQSQGYGYTF. CDR3 coding DNA: TGCGCCAGCAGCGTGGACCAGTCCCAAGGCTATGGCTACACCTTC.

This chain connects TRBV20-1 to TRBJ2-7; 9 nucleotides match TRBD2. V lost 6 bases and J lost 2; bases outside the gene matches: 5. The CDR3 covers 13 residues. Germline CDR1 DFQATT, CDR2 SNEGSKA (reference sequence). The CDR3 protein is CSAAGGLTYEQYF. The CDR3 region has the DNA TGCAGTGCCGCGGGAGGGCTCACCTACGAGCAGTACTTC.

This clonotype has more than one count but fewer than ten. CDR3 nucleotide sequence: TGTGCCAGCAGCTTTTTTGGGGGGCCACCCACCGGGGAGCTGTTTTTT. Amino acid sequence: CASSFFGGPPTGELFF. The rearrangement links TRBV12-3 or TRBV12-4 to TRBJ2-2; D might be TRBD1 or TRBD2, each matching 6 bases. This CDR3 contains 16 residues. The ends were cut back, 6 bases at V and 4 bases at J, with 18 bases in the middle.

This clonotype was seen a handful of times. The chain carries TRBV6-5 and TRBJ1-1; TRBD1 is a possible D gene (5 bases). The CDR3 extends over 11 amino acids. Trimming removed 6 bases from V and 10 bases from J, with 12 bases in between. Germline V gives CDR1 MNHEY, CDR2 SVGAGI. In DNA form, the CDR3 reads TGTGCCAGCAGATCAGGGCGAAGAGCTTTCTTT. This gives the protein CASRSGRRAFF.

In this sample, this clonotype turned up many times. The genes are TRBV5-5 and TRBJ1-3, with 7 bases lining up with TRBD1. CDR3 size: 15 residues. Germline lookup yields CDR1 SGHKS and CDR2 YYEKEE (reference sequence). V was pared by 1 base and J by 4 bases, with 5 bases of the junction left unmatched. The CDR3 protein is CASSLLGGGGNTIYF. The CDR3 bases are TGTGCCAGCAGCTTGCTAGGGGGCGGCGGAAACACCATATATTTT.

The chain carries TRBV5-6 and TRBJ2-3; D remains unclear. The CDR3 is made up of 15 amino acids. Per the germline V gene, CDR1 is SGHDT and CDR2 is YYEEEE. Deletions cut 4 bases from V and 1 base from J, with 13 bases between. CDR3 residues: CASSLDVKRTDTQYF. CDR3 DNA: TGTGCCAGCAGCCTAGACGTAAAACGCACAGATACGCAGTATTTT.

This clonotype was observed at least ten times. V usage is TRBV6-2 or TRBV6-3 and J usage is TRBJ1-6; D remains ambiguous. Germline lookup yields CDR1 MNHEY and CDR2 SVGEGT. V shed 2 bases and J shed 7 bases, with 3 bases lying between them. The CDR3 is 12 amino acids. CDR3 in DNA: TGTGCCAGCAGTTACGGAAATTCACCCCTCCACTTT. It specifies CASSYGNSPLHF.

This clonotype was observed at least ten times. The genes are TRBV29-1 and TRBJ2-1; D is possibly TRBD1 (6 bases). This CDR3 contains 15 residues. The germline CDR1 and CDR2 sequences are SQVTM and ANQGSEA. Deletions cut 2 bases from V and 0 bases from J, with 11 bases between. CDR3 sequence: CSVELGAISYNEQFF. As DNA, the CDR3 is TGCAGCGTTGAACTGGGGGCAATCTCCTACAATGAGCAGTTCTTC.

This clonotype was counted at least ten times. The chain uses TRBV7-6 and TRBJ2-1, with 11 bases matching TRBD1. Germline-derived CDR1 and CDR2 are SGHVS and FNYEAQ. After removal of 2 bases from V and 7 bases from J, the junction contained 7 bases not matched to a gene. This CDR3 is built from 16 residues. The CDR3 region is CASSLWEGQGGNEQFF. DNA for the CDR3: TGTGCCAGCAGCTTATGGGAGGGACAGGGGGGAAATGAGCAGTTCTTC.

The chain joins TRBV6-2 or TRBV6-3 to TRBJ2-1; the D is unclear. Germline V gene lookup returns CDR1 MNHEY and CDR2 SVGEGT. Trimming cost V 3 bases and J 0 bases, with 12 bases left between them. CDR3 size: 16 residues. DNA for the CDR3: TGTGCCAGCAGTTATAAGTTCTGGAGCTCCTACAATGAGCAGTTCTTC. It yields the protein CASSYKFWSSYNEQFF.

The chain uses TRBV29-1 and TRBJ2-5, with 10 bases that match TRBD2. After removal of 7 bases from V and 1 base from J, the junction contained 12 bases not matched to a gene. Per the germline V gene, CDR1 is SQVTM and CDR2 is ANQGSEA. The length of the CDR3 is 16 residues. CDR3 DNA: TGCAGCGCCCTCCGTCTGAGCGGGGGGGTCCAAGAGACCCAGTACTTC. It is translated as CSALRLSGGVQETQYF.

This clonotype was counted only a few times. The chain uses TRBV4-3 and TRBJ2-7, with 7 bases that match TRBD2. The junction had 7 bases not matched to a gene; V was cut back by 4 bases and J by 7 bases. CDR3 size: 13 residues. The germline V gene has CDR1 LGHNA and CDR2 YSLEER. The CDR3 DNA reads TGCGCCAGCAGCCGCAAACGGGGGGTTGAGCAGTACTTC. Amino acids: CASSRKRGVEQYF.

The chain employs TRBV28 and TRBJ1-6; D gene ambiguous. Looked up from germline, CDR1 is MDHEN and CDR2 is SYDVKM. The CDR3 contains 14 residues. Trimming stripped 7 bases from V and 8 bases from J, with 15 bases between. The CDR3 spells CASIDYSLDSPLHF. The CDR3 DNA sequence: TGTGCCAGCATCGATTACAGCCTAGATTCACCCCTCCACTTT.

This clonotype has a handful of counts. V is TRBV7-2 and J is TRBJ2-1; tentatively, D is TRBD2 (6 bases). Germline V gene lookup returns CDR1 SGHTA and CDR2 FQGNSA. The CDR3 sequence is 15 residues long. Trimming stripped 5 bases from V and 10 bases from J, with 21 bases between. The CDR3 loop reads CASSTLASAPQEQFF. CDR3 bases: TGTGCCAGCAGCACTTTGGCTAGCGCCCCCCAAGAGCAGTTCTTC.

This clonotype was counted between two and nine times. The chain links TRBV7-2 to TRBJ2-2; 7 nucleotides match TRBD2. The length of the CDR3 is 15 residues. The ends lost 5 bases at V and 6 bases at J; junction bases unmatched: 9. Germline V gene data show CDR1 as SGHTA and CDR2 as FQGNSA. The CDR3 DNA reads TGTGCCAGCAGCCCGACCTGGGGGGGGGCCGGGGAGCTGTTTTTT. Protein: CASSPTWGGAGELFF. Full variable domain (outside the CDR3, taken from reference TRBV7-2 and TRBJ2-2): GAGVSQSPSNKVTEKGKDVELRCDPISGHTALYWYRQSLGQGLEFLIYFQGNSAPDKSGLPSDRFSAERTGGSVSTLTIQRTQQEDSAVYLCASSPTWGGAGELFFGEGSRLTVL.

This clonotype came up a few times. This chain links TRBV6-5 with TRBJ1-2; 8 bases map to TRBD1. Germline CDR1 MNHEY, CDR2 SVGAGI. Trimming took 8 bases from V and 5 from J; bases not matched to a gene: 4. The CDR3 sequence is 12 residues long. CDR3 amino acids: CASRTGIYGYTF. The CDR3, as DNA: TGTGCCAGCCGGACAGGGATTTATGGCTACACCTTC.

The rearrangement links TRBV7-8 to TRBJ2-5, with 7 nucleotides matching TRBD2. V gave up 4 bases and J gave up 3 bases; unmatched junction bases: 14. The CDR3 extends over 17 amino acids. Germline CDR1 and CDR2: SGHVS and FQNEAQ. CDR3 protein: CASSSRVGLAVKETQYF. CDR3 bases: TGTGCCAGCAGCTCCAGGGTGGGTCTAGCGGTAAAAGAGACCCAGTACTTC.

This clonotype was observed many times. The chain employs TRBV7-7 and TRBJ2-1; a weak D match, TRBD1 (5 bases). V was trimmed by 1 base and J by 0 bases, leaving 10 bases between them. Germline V lookup: CDR1 SSHAT, CDR2 FNYEAQ (reference sequence). The CDR3 has 16 amino acids. The CDR3 reads CASSLGTTPSYNEQFF. For the CDR3, the DNA is TGTGCCAGCAGCTTAGGGACAACTCCCTCCTACAATGAGCAGTTCTTC.

J is TRBJ2-4 and V is TRBV4-2, with D unclear. CDR3 length: 14 amino acids. Trimming cost V 10 bases and J 1 base, with 14 bases left between them. In germline, CDR1 is LGHNA, CDR2 YNFKEQ. The CDR3 here is CAIGPGLAKNIQYF. Written as DNA, the CDR3 is TGTGCCATCGGCCCTGGGCTCGCCAAAAACATTCAGTACTTC.

In its sample, this clonotype was seen a few times. This rearrangement joins TRBV6-5 to TRBJ2-7; 7 positions agree with TRBD1. Germline V gene data show CDR1 as MNHEY and CDR2 as SVGAGI. V dropped 2 bases and J dropped 2; count of bases not matched to a gene: 3. The CDR3 loop spans 14 amino acids. The CDR3 loop is CASSYGDSTYEQYF. In nucleotides, the CDR3 is TGTGCCAGCAGTTACGGGGACAGTACCTACGAGCAGTACTTC.

This clonotype showed up just a few times. The chain links TRBV28 to TRBJ2-1; 8 bases match TRBD2. CDR1 is MDHEN and CDR2 is SYDVKM in the germline V gene. Trimming removed 7 bases from V and 4 bases from J; junction bases left unmatched: 12. The CDR3 totals 16 residues. DNA of the CDR3: TGTGCCAGCACACGCCGCCTTACTAGCGGTTACAATGAGCAGTTCTTC. This codes for CASTRRLTSGYNEQFF.

This clonotype was seen more than once but under ten times. This rearrangement joins TRBV28 to TRBJ1-1; no definite D call. The CDR3 is made up of 12 amino acids. V lost 2 bases and J lost 8, with 9 bases in between. In germline, CDR1 is MDHEN, CDR2 SYDVKM. CDR3 bases: TGTGCCAGCAGTTTAATGATCGGAGAAGCTTTCTTT. It encodes CASSLMIGEAFF. Variable domain in full (rest from reference TRBV28 and TRBJ1-1): DVKVTQSSRYLVKRTGEKVFLECVQDMDHENMFWYRQDPGLGLRLIYFSYDVKMKEKGDIPEGYSVSREKKERFSLILESASTNQTSMYLCASSLMIGEAFFGQGTRLTVV.

This clonotype occurred a few times. The gene calls are TRBV7-8 and TRBJ2-3; TRBD2 aligns across 11 bases. Trimming cost V 1 base and J 0 bases; bases outside gene matches: 6. There are 18 residues in the CDR3. Germline V CDR1 and CDR2: SGHVS, FQNEAQ. Written as DNA, the CDR3 is TGTGCCAGCAGCTTAGTTCGACTAGCGGGGAGAAGCACAGATACGCAGTATTTT. This translates into CASSLVRLAGRSTDTQYF.

V gene TRBV4-2 combines with J gene TRBJ2-5, with D hard to call. The CDR3 length is 13 residues. Per the germline V gene, CDR1 is LGHNA and CDR2 is YNFKEQ. The germline V and J ends were trimmed by 2 bases and 5 bases, with 9 bases remaining between them. CDR3: CASSQLKEETQYF. The CDR3, as DNA: TGTGCCAGCAGCCAATTGAAGGAGGAGACCCAGTACTTC.

This clonotype appeared many times. The genes are TRBV2 and TRBJ2-3; 11 nucleotides align to TRBD2. Losses at the gene ends were 5 bases for V and 2 bases for J; bases not matched to a gene: 12. In germline, CDR1 is SNHLY, CDR2 FYNNEI. CDR3 length: 18 amino acids. The CDR3 reads CASSYLAGGGVHTDTQYF. DNA for the CDR3: TGTGCCAGCAGTTATCTAGCGGGAGGAGGGGTACACACAGATACGCAGTATTTT.

This chain joins TRBV6-2 or TRBV6-3 and TRBJ2-1; TRBD2 matches at 12 bases. The V segment lost 7 bases and the J segment 4 bases; nucleotides outside the gene matches: 8. Germline values: CDR1 MNHEY, CDR2 SVGEGT. The CDR3 covers 16 residues. The CDR3 nucleotides are TGTGCCAGCACCAAAACCCTAGCGGGGGGGTACAATGAGCAGTTCTTC. Its translation: CASTKTLAGGYNEQFF.